This TCR beta chain was obtained from a study of blood T cell repertoires in COVID-19. The wider study: T cells, B-cell-depleted T cells, or PBMCs provided the cDNA or gDNA that served as material.

The V gene lost 1 base and the J gene lost 4 bases, with 5 bases spanning the gap. This CDR3 is 13 amino acids long. CDR1 and CDR2 from the germline V gene are SGHRS and YFSETQ. Only in-frame clones appear in the TCRdb table, and some are missing; sequencing was by immunoSEQ multiplex PCR. The repertoire holds about 220,000 clones, 84% seen once, with 5.5% to 7.5% in the top ten. A word on this clone: Other DNA sequences in the same sample also yield this CDR3.

This sequence joins TRBV5-1 and TRBJ2-2; D is possibly TRBD1 (5 bases). The sample consisted of PBMCs or T cells enriched from blood (not recorded which). The clonotype originates from a woman between 35 and 50 years old who had recovered from COVID-19. For the CDR3, the DNA is TGCGCCAGCAGCTTGCAGGGCACCGGGGAGCTGTTTTTT. It is translated as CASSLQGTGELFF.